This T cell receptor (beta chain) was recovered during a study of T cells in Graves' hyperthyroidism and ophthalmopathy. Template material for amplifying TCR beta CDR3 regions consisted of RNA transcripts. TCR CDR3 underwent first-round RT-PCR with the HTBI primer set. TCRdb analysed the multiplex PCR reads with MiXCR anew, one entry per CDR3 protein. The data hold 94,000 or so distinct CDR3 sequences, with around 50% observed a single time. Relative to its sample, this clonotype is medium-sized. The sequenced sample was blood. The receptor comes from a middle-aged woman with Graves' hyperthyroidism.

The CDR3 is CASSLVWAHGNTEAFF. CDR3 DNA: TGTGCCAGCAGCTTAGTATGGGCGCACGGGAACACTGAAGCTTTCTTT. The gene calls are TRBV7-8 and TRBJ1-1; D unclear. From germline, CDR1 is SGHVS and CDR2 FQNEAQ. Trimming took 1 base from V and 1 from J, leaving 13 bases between them. The CDR3 covers 16 residues.